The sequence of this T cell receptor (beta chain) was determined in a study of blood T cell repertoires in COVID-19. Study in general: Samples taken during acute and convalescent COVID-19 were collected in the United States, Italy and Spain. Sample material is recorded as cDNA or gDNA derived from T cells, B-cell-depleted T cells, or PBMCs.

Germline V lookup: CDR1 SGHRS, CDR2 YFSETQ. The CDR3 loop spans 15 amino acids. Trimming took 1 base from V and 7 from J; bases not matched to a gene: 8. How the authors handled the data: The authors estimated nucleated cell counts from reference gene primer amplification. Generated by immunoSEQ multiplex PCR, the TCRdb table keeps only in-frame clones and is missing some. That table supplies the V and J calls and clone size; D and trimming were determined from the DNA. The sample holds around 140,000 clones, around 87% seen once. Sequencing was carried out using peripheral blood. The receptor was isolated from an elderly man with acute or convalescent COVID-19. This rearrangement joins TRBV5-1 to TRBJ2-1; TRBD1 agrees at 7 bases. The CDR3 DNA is TGCGCCAGCAGCTTGATGGGACAGACAACAAATGAGCAGTTCTTC. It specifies CASSLMGQTTNEQFF.